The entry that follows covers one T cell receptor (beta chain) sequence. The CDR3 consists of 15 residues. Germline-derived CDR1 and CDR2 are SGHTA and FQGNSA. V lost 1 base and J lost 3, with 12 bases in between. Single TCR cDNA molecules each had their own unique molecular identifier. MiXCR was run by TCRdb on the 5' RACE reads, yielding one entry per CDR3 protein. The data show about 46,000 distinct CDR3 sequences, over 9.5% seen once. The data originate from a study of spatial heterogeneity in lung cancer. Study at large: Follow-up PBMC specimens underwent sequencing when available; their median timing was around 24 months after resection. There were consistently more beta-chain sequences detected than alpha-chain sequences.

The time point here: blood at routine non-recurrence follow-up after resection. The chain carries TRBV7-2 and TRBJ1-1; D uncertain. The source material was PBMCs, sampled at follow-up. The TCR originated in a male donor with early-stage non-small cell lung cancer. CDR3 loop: CASSLVGSRDTEAFF. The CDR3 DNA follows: TGTGCCAGCAGCTTAGTCGGATCTAGGGACACTGAAGCTTTCTTT.